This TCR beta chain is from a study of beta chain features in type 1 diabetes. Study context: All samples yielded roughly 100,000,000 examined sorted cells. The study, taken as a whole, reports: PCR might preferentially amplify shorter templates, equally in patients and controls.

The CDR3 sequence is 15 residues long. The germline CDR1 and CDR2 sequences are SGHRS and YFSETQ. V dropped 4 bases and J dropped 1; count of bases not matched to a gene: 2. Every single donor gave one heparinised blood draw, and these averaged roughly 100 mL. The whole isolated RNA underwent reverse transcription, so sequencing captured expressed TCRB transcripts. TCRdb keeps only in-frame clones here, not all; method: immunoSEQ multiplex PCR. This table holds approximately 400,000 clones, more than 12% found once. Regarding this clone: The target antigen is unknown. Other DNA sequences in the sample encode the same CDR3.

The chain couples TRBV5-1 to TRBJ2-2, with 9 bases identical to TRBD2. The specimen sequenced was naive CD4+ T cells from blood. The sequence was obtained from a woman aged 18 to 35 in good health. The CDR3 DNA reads TGCGCCAGCAGCCTGACTAGCGGGAACACCGGGGAGCTGTTTTTT. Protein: CASSLTSGNTGELFF.